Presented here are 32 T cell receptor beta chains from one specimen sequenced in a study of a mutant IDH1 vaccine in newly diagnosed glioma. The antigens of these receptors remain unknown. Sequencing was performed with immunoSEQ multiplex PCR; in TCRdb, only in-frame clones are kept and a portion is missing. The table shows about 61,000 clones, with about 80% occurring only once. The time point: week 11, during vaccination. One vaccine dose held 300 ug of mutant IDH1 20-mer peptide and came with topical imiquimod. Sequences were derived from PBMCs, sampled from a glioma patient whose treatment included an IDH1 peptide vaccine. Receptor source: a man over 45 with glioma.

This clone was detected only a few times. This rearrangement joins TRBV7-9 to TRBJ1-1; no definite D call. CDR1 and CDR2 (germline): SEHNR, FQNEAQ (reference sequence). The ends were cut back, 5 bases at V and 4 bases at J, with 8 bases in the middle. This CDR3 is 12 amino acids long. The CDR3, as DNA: TGTGCCAGCAGCCCGAACCCCACTGAAGCTTTCTTT. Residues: CASSPNPTEAFF.

CDR3 nucleotides: TGTGCCAGCAGTGAAAGGGTTAATGAGCAGTTCTTC. It codes for CASSERVNEQFF. V gene TRBV2 combines with J gene TRBJ2-1; D unclear. V gave up 2 bases and J gave up 7 bases, with 6 bases separating them. The CDR3 runs 12 residues. In germline, CDR1 is SNHLY, CDR2 FYNNEI.

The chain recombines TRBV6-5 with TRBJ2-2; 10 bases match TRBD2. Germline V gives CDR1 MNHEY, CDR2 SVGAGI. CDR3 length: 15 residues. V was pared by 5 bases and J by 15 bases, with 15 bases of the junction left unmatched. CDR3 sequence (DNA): TGTGCCAGCAGTACGACTGCTAGCGGGAGTCGGTCGGTGTTTTTT. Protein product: CASSTTASGSRSVFF.

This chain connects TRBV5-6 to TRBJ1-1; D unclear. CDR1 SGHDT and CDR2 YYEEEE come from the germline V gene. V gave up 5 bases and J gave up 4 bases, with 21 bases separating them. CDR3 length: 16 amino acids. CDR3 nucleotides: TGTGCCAGCAGGAATGTAAACGGCCGACGAGGCACTGAAGCTTTCTTT. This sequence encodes CASRNVNGRRGTEAFF. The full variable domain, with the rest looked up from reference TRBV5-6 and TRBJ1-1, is DAGVTQSPTHLIKTRGQQVTLRCSPKSGHDTVSWYQQALGQGPQFIFQYYEEEERQRGNFPDRFSGHQFPNYSSELNVNALLLGDSALYLCASRNVNGRRGTEAFFGQGTRLTVV.

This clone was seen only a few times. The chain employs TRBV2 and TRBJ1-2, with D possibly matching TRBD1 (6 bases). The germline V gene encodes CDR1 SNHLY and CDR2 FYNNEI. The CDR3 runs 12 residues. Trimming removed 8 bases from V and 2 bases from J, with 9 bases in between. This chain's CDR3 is CASVQGNYGYTF. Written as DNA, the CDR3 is TGTGCCAGCGTCCAGGGGAACTATGGCTACACCTTC.

CDR3 DNA: TGTGCCAGCAGTTCCTTTTTGACAGAGAGCACAGATACGCAGTATTTT. It translates to CASSSFLTESTDTQYF. This chain connects TRBV6-6 to TRBJ2-3, with TRBD1 as a possible D gene (5 bases). The CDR3 contains 16 residues. Germline V gene sequence: CDR1 MNHNY, CDR2 SVGAGI (reference sequence). V lost 4 bases and J lost 0, with 14 bases in between.

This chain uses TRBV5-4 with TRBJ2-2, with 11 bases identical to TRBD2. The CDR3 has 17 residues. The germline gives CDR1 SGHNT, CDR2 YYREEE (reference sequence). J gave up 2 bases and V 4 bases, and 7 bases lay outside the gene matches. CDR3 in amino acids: CASSPGTSGLNTGELFF. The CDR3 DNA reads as TGTGCCAGCAGCCCGGGGACTAGCGGTCTTAACACCGGGGAGCTGTTTTTT.

CDR3 sequence: CASRGDRGAGAEAFF. The CDR3 DNA reads TGTGCCAGCAGGGGGGACAGGGGGGCGGGCGCTGAAGCTTTCTTT. V gene TRBV6-6 combines with J gene TRBJ1-1; 11 bases are shared with TRBD1. This CDR3 comprises 15 residues. The trim removed 6 bases at V and 6 bases at J, leaving 9 bases unmatched. Looked up from germline, CDR1 is MNHNY and CDR2 is SVGAGI (reference sequence).

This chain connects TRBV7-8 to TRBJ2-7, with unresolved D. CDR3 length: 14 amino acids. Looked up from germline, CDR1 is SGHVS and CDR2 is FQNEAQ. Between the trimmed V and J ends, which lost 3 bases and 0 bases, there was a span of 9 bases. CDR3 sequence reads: CASSFLGTSYEQYF. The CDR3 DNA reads TGTGCCAGCAGCTTCCTGGGCACCTCCTACGAGCAGTACTTC.

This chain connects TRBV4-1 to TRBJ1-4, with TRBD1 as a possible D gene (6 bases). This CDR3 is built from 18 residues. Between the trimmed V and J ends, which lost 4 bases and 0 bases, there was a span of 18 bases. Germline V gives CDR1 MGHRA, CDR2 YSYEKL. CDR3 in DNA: TGCGCCAGCAGCCCCAGGGGACGGACGATTGCAACTAATGAAAAACTGTTTTTT. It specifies CASSPRGRTIATNEKLFF.

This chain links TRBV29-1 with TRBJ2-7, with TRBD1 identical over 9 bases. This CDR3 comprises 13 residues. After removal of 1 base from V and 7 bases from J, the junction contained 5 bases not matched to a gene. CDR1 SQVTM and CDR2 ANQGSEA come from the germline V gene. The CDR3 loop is CSVEVGTGREQYF. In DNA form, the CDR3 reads TGCAGCGTTGAAGTTGGGACAGGGCGGGAGCAGTACTTC.

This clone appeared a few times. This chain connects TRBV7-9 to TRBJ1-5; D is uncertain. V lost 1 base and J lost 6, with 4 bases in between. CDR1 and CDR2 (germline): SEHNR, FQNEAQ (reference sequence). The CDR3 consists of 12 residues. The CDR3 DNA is TGTGCCAGCAGCTTAGGGATTCAGCCCCAGCATTTT. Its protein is CASSLGIQPQHF.

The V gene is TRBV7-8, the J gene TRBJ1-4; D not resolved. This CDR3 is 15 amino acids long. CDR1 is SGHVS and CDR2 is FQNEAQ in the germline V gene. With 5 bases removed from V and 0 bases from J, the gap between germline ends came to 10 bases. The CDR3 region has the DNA TGTGCCAGCAGCCGTAACAGCGCAACTAATGAAAAACTGTTTTTT. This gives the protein CASSRNSATNEKLFF.

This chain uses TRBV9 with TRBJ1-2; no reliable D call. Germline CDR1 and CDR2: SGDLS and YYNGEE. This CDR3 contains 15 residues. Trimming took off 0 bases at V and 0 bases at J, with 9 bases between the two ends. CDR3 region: CASSVAADTNYGYTF. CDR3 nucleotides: TGTGCCAGCAGCGTAGCGGCAGACACTAACTATGGCTACACCTTC.

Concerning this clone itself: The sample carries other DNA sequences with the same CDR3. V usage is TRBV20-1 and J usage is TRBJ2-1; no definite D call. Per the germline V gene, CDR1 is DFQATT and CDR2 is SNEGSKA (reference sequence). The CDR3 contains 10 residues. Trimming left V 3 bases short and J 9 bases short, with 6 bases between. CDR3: CSASPGEQFF. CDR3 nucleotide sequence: TGCAGTGCTAGCCCTGGTGAGCAGTTCTTC.

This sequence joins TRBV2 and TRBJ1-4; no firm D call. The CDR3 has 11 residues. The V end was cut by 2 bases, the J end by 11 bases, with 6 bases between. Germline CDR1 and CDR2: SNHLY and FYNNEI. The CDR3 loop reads CASSESSKLFF. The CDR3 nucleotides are TGTGCCAGCAGTGAATCGTCTAAACTGTTTTTT.

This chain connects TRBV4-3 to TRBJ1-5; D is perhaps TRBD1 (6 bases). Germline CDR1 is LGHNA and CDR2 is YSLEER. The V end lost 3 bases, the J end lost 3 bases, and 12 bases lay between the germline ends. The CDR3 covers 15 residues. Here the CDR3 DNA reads TGCGCCAGCAGCCAGACGTGGGGGCCCAATCAGCCCCAGCATTTT. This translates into CASSQTWGPNQPQHF.

The DNA of the CDR3 is TGTGCCAGCAGTCCAGAGGCAAACTATGGCTACACCTTC. It yields the protein CASSPEANYGYTF. The rearrangement joins TRBV27 to TRBJ1-2; no clear D. Trimming left V 5 bases short and J 2 bases short, with 9 bases between. The CDR3 is 13 residues long. Germline-derived CDR1 and CDR2 are MNHEY and SMNVEV (reference sequence).

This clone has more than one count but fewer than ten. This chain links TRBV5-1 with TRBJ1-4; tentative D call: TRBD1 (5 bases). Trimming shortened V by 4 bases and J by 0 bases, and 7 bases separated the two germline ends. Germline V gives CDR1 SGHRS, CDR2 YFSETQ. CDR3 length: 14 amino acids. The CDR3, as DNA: TGCGCCAGCAGCGGGGGTTCAACTAATGAAAAACTGTTTTTT. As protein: CASSGGSTNEKLFF. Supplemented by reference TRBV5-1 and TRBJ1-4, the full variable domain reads KAGVTQTPRYLIKTRGQQVTLSCSPISGHRSVSWYQQTPGQGLQFLFEYFSETQRNKGNFPGRFSGRQFSNSRSEMNVSTLELGDSALYLCASSGGSTNEKLFFGSGTQLSVL.

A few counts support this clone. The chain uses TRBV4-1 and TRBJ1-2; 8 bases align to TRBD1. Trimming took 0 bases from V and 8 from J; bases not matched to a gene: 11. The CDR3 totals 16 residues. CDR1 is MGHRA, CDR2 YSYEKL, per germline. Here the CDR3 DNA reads TGCGCCAGCAGCCAAGATAGGAGGCAGGGGGCGAAAGGCTACACCTTC. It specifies CASSQDRRQGAKGYTF.

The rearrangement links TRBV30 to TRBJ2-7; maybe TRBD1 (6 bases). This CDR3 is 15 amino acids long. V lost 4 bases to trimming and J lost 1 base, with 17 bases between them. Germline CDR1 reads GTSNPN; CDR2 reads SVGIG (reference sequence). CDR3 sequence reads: CAWKAGQLLSYEQYF. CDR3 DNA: TGTGCCTGGAAGGCTGGACAGCTTCTTTCCTACGAGCAGTACTTC.

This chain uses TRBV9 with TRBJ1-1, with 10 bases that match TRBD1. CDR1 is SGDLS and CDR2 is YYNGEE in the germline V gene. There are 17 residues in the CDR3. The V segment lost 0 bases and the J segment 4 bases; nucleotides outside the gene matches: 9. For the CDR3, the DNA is TGTGCCAGCAGCGTAGATGGAGACAGGGGGCTCGGCACTGAAGCTTTCTTT. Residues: CASSVDGDRGLGTEAFF.

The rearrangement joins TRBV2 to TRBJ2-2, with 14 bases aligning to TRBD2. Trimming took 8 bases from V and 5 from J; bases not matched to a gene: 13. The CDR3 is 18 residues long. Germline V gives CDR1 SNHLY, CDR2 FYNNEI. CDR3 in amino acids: CASQKSGLAGGGTGELFF. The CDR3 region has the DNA TGTGCCAGCCAAAAGTCTGGACTAGCGGGAGGAGGGACCGGGGAGCTGTTTTTT.

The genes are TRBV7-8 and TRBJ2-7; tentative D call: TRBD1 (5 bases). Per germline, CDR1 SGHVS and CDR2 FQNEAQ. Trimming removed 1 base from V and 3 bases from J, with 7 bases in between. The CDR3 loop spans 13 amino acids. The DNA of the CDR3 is TGTGCCAGCAGCTTAGACAGGATCTACGAGCAGTACTTC. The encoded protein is CASSLDRIYEQYF.

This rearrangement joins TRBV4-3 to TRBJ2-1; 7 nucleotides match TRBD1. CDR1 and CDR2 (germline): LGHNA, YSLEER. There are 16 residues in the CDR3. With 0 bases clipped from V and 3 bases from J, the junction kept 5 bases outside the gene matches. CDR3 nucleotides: TGCGCCAGCAGCCAAGATAAGAGGACAGGCTACAATGAGCAGTTCTTC. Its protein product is CASSQDKRTGYNEQFF.

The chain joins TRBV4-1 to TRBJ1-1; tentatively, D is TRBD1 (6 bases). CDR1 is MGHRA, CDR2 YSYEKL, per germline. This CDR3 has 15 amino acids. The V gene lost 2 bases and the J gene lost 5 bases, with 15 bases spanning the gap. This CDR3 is CASSQSRGQGTEAFF. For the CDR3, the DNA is TGCGCCAGCAGCCAAAGTAGGGGCCAGGGGACTGAAGCTTTCTTT.

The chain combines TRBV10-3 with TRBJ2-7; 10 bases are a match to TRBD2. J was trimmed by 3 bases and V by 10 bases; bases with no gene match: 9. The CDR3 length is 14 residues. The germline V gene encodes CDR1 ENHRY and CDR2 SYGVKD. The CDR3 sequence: CATGQGLAFYEQYF. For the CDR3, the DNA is TGTGCCACCGGACAGGGACTAGCGTTCTACGAGCAGTACTTC.

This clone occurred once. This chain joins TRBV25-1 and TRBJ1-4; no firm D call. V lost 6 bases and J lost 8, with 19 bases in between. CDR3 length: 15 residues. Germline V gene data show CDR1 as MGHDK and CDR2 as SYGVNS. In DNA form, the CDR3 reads TGTGCCAGCAGGGGCAATGCGGTCCGTCGAGAAAAACTGTTTTTT. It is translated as CASRGNAVRREKLFF.

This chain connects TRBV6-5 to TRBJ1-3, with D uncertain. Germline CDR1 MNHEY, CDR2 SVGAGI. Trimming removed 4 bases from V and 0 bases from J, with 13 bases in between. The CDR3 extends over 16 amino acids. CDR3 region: CASSLGSGNSGNTIYF. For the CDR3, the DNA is TGTGCCAGCAGTTTGGGCTCGGGGAACTCTGGAAACACCATATATTTT.

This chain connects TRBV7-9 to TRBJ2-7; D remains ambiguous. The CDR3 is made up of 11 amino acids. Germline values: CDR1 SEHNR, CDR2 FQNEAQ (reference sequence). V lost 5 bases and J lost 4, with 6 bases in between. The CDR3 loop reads CASSPAYEQYF. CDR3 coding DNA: TGTGCCAGCAGCCCCGCTTACGAGCAGTACTTC. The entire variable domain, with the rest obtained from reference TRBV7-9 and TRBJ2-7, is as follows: DTGVSQNPRHKITKRGQNVTFRCDPISEHNRLYWYRQTLGQGPEFLTYFQNEAQLEKSRLLSDRFSAERPKGSFSTLEIQRTEQGDSAMYLCASSPAYEQYFGPGTRLTVT.

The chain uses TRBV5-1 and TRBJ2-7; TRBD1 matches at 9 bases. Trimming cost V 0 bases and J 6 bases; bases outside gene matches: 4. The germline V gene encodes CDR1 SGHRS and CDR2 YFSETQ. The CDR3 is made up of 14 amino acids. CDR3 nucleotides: TGCGCCAGCAGCTTGGGGGGACAGGGAGTCGAGCAGTACTTC. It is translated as CASSLGGQGVEQYF.

The CDR3 DNA reads as TGTGCCATCAGTGAGTCTGCAGGACTAGGAAACAATGAGCAGTTCTTC. Translation: CAISESAGLGNNEQFF. The genes are TRBV10-3 and TRBJ2-1; 7 nucleotides match TRBD2. Germline V gene sequence: CDR1 ENHRY, CDR2 SYGVKD. The CDR3 length is 16 residues. Unmatched junction bases numbered 7, after V lost 0 bases and J lost 5 bases.